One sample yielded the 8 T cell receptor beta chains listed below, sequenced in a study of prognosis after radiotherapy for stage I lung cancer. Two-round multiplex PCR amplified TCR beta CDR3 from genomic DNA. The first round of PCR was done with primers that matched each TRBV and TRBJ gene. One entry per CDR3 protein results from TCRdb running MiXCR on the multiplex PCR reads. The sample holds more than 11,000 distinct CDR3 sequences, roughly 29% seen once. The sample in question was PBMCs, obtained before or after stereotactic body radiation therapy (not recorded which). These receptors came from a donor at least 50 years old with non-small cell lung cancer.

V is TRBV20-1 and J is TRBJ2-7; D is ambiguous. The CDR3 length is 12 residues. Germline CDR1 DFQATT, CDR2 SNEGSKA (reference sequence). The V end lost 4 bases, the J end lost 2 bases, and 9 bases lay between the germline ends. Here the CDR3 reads CSAMETAYEQYF. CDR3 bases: TGCAGTGCTATGGAAACGGCCTACGAGCAGTACTTC.

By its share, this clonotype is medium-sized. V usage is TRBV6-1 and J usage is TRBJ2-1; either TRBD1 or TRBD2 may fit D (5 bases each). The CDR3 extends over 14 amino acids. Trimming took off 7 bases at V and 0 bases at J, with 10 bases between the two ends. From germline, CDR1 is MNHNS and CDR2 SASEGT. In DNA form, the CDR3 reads TGTGCCAGCACTGGGGACGGCTCCTACAATGAGCAGTTCTTC. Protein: CASTGDGSYNEQFF.

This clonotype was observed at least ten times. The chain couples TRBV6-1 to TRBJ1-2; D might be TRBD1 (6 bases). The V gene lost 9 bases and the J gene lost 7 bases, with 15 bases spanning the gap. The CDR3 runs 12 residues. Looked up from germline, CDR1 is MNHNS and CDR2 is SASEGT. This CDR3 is CASSAGGSGYTF. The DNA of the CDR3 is TGTGCCAGTTCTGCGGGGGGCAGTGGCTACACCTTC.

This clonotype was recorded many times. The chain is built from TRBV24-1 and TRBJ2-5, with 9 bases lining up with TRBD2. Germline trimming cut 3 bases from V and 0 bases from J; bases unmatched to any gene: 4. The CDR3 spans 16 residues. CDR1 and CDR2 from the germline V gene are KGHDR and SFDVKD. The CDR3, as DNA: TGTGCCACCAGTGATCCTAGCGGGGCTTACCAAGAGACCCAGTACTTC. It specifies CATSDPSGAYQETQYF.

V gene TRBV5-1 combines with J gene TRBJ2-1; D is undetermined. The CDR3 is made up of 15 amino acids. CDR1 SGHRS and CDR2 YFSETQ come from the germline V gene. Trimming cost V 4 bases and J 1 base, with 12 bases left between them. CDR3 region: CASSMAPGSYNEQFF. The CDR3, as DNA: TGCGCCAGCAGCATGGCCCCCGGTTCCTACAATGAGCAGTTCTTC.

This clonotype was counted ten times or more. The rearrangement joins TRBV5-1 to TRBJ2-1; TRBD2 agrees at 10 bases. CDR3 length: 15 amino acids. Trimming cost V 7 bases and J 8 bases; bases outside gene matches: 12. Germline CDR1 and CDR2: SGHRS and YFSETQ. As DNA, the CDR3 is TGCGCCAGCGTTAAAGATAGCGGGAGGAGGGATGAGCAGTTCTTC. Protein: CASVKDSGRRDEQFF.

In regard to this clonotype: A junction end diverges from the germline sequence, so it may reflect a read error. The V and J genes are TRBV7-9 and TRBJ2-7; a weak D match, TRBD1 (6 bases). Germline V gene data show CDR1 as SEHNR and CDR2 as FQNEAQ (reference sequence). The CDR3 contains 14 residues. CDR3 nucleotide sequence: TGTGCTAGCAGCTTTGATACAGGGTATGCGGAGCAGTACTTC. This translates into CASSFDTGYAEQYF.

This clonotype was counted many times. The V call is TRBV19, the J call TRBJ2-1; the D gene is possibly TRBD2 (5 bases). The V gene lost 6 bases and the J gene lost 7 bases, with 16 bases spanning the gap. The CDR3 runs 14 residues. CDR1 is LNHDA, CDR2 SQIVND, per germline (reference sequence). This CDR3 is CASSGEPTANEQFF. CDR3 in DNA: TGTGCCAGTAGCGGGGAACCTACCGCGAATGAGCAGTTCTTC.